The present entry profiles one T cell receptor beta chain with its context. Its antigen is unidentified. The record originates from a study of CD4+ T cells in melanoma. General study results and limits: CD8+ T cell, macrophage and B cell function reportedly correlated with neoantigen-specific CD4+ T cells.

Data came from immunoSEQ multiplex PCR; TCRdb stores just in-frame clones and leaves some out. Among some 150,000 clones listed, around 90% were seen once. The TCR sequence derives from a human donor with melanoma.

The CDR3 loop is CAWSVWQSSGNTIYF. In DNA form, the CDR3 reads TGTGCCTGGAGTGTTTGGCAGAGCTCTGGAAACACCATATATTTT. V and J are TRBV30 and TRBJ1-3; D is uncertain. The length of the CDR3 is 15 residues. V lost 0 bases and J 0 bases, leaving 9 bases between the germline ends. The germline CDR1 and CDR2 sequences are GTSNPN and SVGIG (reference sequence).